These 14 T cell receptor beta chains share one sample of origin, sequenced in a study of T cell responses to AZD1222 COVID-19 vaccine. Clones were sequenced by immunoSEQ multiplex PCR, and TCRdb holds only the in-frame ones, with some missing. The sample comprises roughly 55,000 clones, around 92% of which are singletons, and around 2% rests with the top ten. The input for sequencing was peripheral blood, taken on day 0 of AZD1222 vaccination. The receptors stem from an adult in good health.

V and J are TRBV18 and TRBJ2-1, with 10 bases aligning to TRBD2. Per germline, CDR1 KGHSH and CDR2 LQKENI. V trimming: 5 bases; J trimming: 7 bases; junction bases outside the gene matches: 8. The CDR3 runs 15 residues. Here the CDR3 reads CASSSTGTSVNEQFF. For the CDR3, the DNA is TGTGCCAGCTCATCTACCGGGACTAGCGTGAATGAGCAGTTCTTC.

The chain combines TRBV5-1 with TRBJ1-4, with 8 bases aligning to TRBD1. V shed 0 bases, J shed 8 bases, and the junction held 6 bases outside the gene matches. Germline CDR1 SGHRS, CDR2 YFSETQ. The CDR3 covers 15 residues. The CDR3 protein is CASSLAGQGTEKLFF. DNA of the CDR3: TGCGCCAGCAGCTTGGCAGGACAGGGTACCGAAAAACTGTTTTTT.

V is TRBV5-4 and J is TRBJ1-2; no definite D call. The CDR3 spans 13 residues. Trimming took off 6 bases at V and 4 bases at J, with 13 bases between the two ends. Germline V gene sequence: CDR1 SGHNT, CDR2 YYREEE (reference sequence). CDR3 amino acids: CASTPVSGYGYTF. The CDR3 DNA reads TGTGCCAGCACCCCTGTGAGTGGCTATGGCTACACCTTC.

The rearrangement joins TRBV7-9 to TRBJ2-4; 9 bases agree with TRBD2. After removal of 4 bases from V and 8 bases from J, the junction contained 12 bases not matched to a gene. CDR3 size: 16 residues. The germline V gene encodes CDR1 SEHNR and CDR2 FQNEAQ (reference sequence). CDR3 protein: CASSSAGGSGSDIQYF. The CDR3, as DNA: TGTGCCAGCAGCTCCGCGGGGGGGAGCGGGAGTGACATTCAGTACTTC.

This rearrangement joins TRBV30 to TRBJ2-3, with 15 bases aligning to TRBD2. CDR3 length: 16 amino acids. The V gene end was trimmed by 2 bases and the J gene end by 4 bases; junction bases not matched to a gene: 4. Germline CDR1 reads GTSNPN; CDR2 reads SVGIG (reference sequence). DNA of the CDR3: TGTGCCTGGAGTCGCGGACTAGCGGGAGGGGCAGATACGCAGTATTTT. This encodes CAWSRGLAGGADTQYF.

This clone was observed a single time. The chain combines TRBV20-1 with TRBJ2-3, with D hard to call. CDR1 is DFQATT and CDR2 is SNEGSKA in the germline V gene (reference sequence). V shed 3 bases and J shed 2 bases, with 3 bases lying between them. CDR3 length equals 11 residues. The CDR3 reads CSARDTDTQYF. The CDR3 DNA reads TGCAGTGCTAGGGACACAGATACGCAGTATTTT.

V and J are TRBV11-2 and TRBJ2-5, with D perhaps TRBD2 (5 bases). Germline lookup yields CDR1 SGHAT and CDR2 FQNNGV. Trimming shortened V by 1 base and J by 4 bases, and 10 bases separated the two germline ends. This CDR3 is 14 amino acids long. The CDR3 sequence: CASSLGPGRETQYF. CDR3 DNA sequence: TGTGCCAGCAGCTTAGGACCGGGGAGAGAGACCCAGTACTTC.

About this clone itself: Other DNA sequences in this sample translate to the same CDR3. This sequence joins TRBV6-1 and TRBJ1-5; D is possibly TRBD1 (5 bases). From germline, CDR1 is MNHNS and CDR2 SASEGT. V lost 3 bases to trimming and J lost 5 bases, with 11 bases between them. The CDR3 extends over 14 amino acids. CDR3 region: CASSEGTPYQPQHF. The CDR3 nucleotides are TGTGCCAGCAGTGAGGGGACTCCGTATCAGCCCCAGCATTTT.

The chain carries TRBV5-8 and TRBJ2-1; 9 bases are a match to TRBD2. V was clipped by 4 bases and J by 4 bases; unmatched bases: 6. Germline CDR1 and CDR2: SGHTS and YDEGEE. This CDR3 contains 15 residues. Here the CDR3 reads CASSRRLAGYNEQFF. CDR3 bases: TGTGCCAGCAGCCGCCGCCTAGCGGGGTACAATGAGCAGTTCTTC.

The rearrangement links TRBV7-8 to TRBJ1-1, with a tentative D call TRBD1 (5 bases). Per the germline V gene, CDR1 is SGHVS and CDR2 is FQNEAQ. Trimming pared 5 bases from V and 2 bases from J, leaving 15 bases between. CDR3 length: 15 residues. DNA of the CDR3: TGTGCCAGCAGCACGCTCGGGACGGTTAACACTGAAGCTTTCTTT. Its protein is CASSTLGTVNTEAFF.

CDR3 sequence reads: CASVQGFNYGYTF. The CDR3 coding sequence is TGTGCCAGCGTACAGGGTTTTAACTATGGCTACACCTTC. The chain links TRBV28 to TRBJ1-2, with TRBD1 as a possible D gene (6 bases). V dropped 8 bases and J dropped 1 base, with 11 bases sitting between them. The germline V gene encodes CDR1 MDHEN and CDR2 SYDVKM. This CDR3 has 13 residues.

The CDR3 region has the DNA TGTGCCAGCAGTTACACCACCCGATACGAGCAGTACTTC. It codes for CASSYTTRYEQYF. V gene TRBV6-2 or TRBV6-3 combines with J gene TRBJ2-7; D uncertain. There are 13 residues in the CDR3. From germline, CDR1 is MNHEY and CDR2 SVGEGT. The ends were cut back, 2 bases at V and 4 bases at J, with 9 bases in the middle.

This clone was observed a single time. The CDR3 here is CASTEKSEQFF. The DNA of the CDR3 is TGTGCCAGCACCGAAAAATCTGAGCAGTTCTTC. This chain links TRBV11-2 with TRBJ2-1; D unclear. Germline CDR1 SGHAT, CDR2 FQNNGV. V was shortened by 7 bases and J by 9 bases, with 10 bases between the two germline ends. This CDR3 is 11 amino acids long. Combining the CDR3 with reference TRBV11-2 and TRBJ2-1 gives the whole variable domain EAGVAQSPRYKIIEKRQSVAFWCNPISGHATLYWYQQILGQGPKLLIQFQNNGVVDDSQLPKDRFSAERLKGVDSTLKIQPAKLEDSAVYLCASTEKSEQFFGPGTRLTVL.

In this sample, this clone turned up a few times. V is TRBV28 and J is TRBJ1-6, with 11 bases matching TRBD1. The CDR3 extends over 15 amino acids. The trim removed 6 bases at V and 11 bases at J, leaving 9 bases unmatched. From germline, CDR1 is MDHEN and CDR2 SYDVKM. CDR3: CASSSRDRGFAPLHF. The CDR3 coding sequence is TGTGCCAGCAGCTCTCGGGACAGGGGGTTTGCACCCCTCCACTTT. Using reference TRBV28 and TRBJ1-6 for the parts outside the CDR3, the full variable domain is DVKVTQSSRYLVKRTGEKVFLECVQDMDHENMFWYRQDPGLGLRLIYFSYDVKMKEKGDIPEGYSVSREKKERFSLILESASTNQTSMYLCASSSRDRGFAPLHFGNGTRLTVT.